This T cell receptor (beta chain) was sequenced in a study of cytomegalovirus exposure and HLA in healthy donors. Here immunoSEQ multiplex PCR was the method, and the copy in TCRdb shows in-frame clones only, minus some. The top ten clones hold about 14% of a sample with over 200,000 clones, over 80% of them seen once. With regard to this clone: Its antigen is unidentified.

Findings of the study overall: Reports indicated that the classifier achieved high specificity and sensitivity in diagnosing cytomegalovirus status. In a later analysis, first-cohort TCR clusters were found to tend to co-occur in the approximately 110 validation repertoires. Cytomegalovirus-associated status was assigned to 150 or so TCR beta chains.

The sample consisted of PBMCs. The sequence was obtained from a woman aged 25-40 years in good health and CMV-seropositive.

The CDR3 region is CATSRLDSYEQYF. As DNA, the CDR3 is TGTGCCACCAGCAGATTAGACAGTTACGAGCAGTACTTC. This chain connects TRBV15 to TRBJ2-7, with D maybe TRBD1 (5 bases). V lost 2 bases and J 4 bases, leaving 9 bases between the germline ends. The CDR3 length is 13 residues. The germline V gene encodes CDR1 LNHNV and CDR2 YYDKDF (reference sequence).